The text below deals with one TCR beta chain. The CDR3 is made up of 12 amino acids. Germline CDR1 reads SNHLY; CDR2 reads FYNNEI. V was pared by 6 bases and J by 4 bases, with 1 base of the junction left unmatched. The entry originates in a study of T cell clones after liver transplantation. Background on the study: Apart from three HCV-positive recipients, transplants were for non-autoimmune, non-viral reasons. Until 12-24 months post-transplant, subjects got standard immunosuppression and no induction.

The table came from immunoSEQ multiplex PCR; TCRdb's copy has only in-frame clones and leaves some out. The sample lists around 110,000 clones; about nine tenths were seen once. The sequence came from a human patient who received a liver transplant. Part of the T cell pool may stem from the graft donor. The sample here was CD4+ T cells from blood, taken 12 months after liver transplant. The J gene is TRBJ1-2, the V gene TRBV2; TRBD1 agrees at 8 bases. CDR3 bases: TGTGCCAGCAGAGGGACAGGCTATGGCTACACCTTC. As protein: CASRGTGYGYTF.